Listed below are T cell receptor beta chains from one sample, sequenced in a study of T cells in Graves' hyperthyroidism and ophthalmopathy. One entry per CDR3 protein results from TCRdb running MiXCR on the multiplex PCR reads. The sample records a few hundred thousand distinct CDR3 sequences, less than 20% being singletons. The sample consisted of blood. These receptors were taken from a woman under 30 with Graves' hyperthyroidism. CDR3s include the opening cysteine and the closing phenylalanine or tryptophan. A D gene is named only where the DNA matches it firmly. Expanded clones get a size class; other rows say once, few or many, or leave the size out.

TRBJ2-7	many	TRBD1	TRBV7-2	CASSYRPGQGTYEQYF	TGTGCCAGCAGCTACCGACCGGGACAGGGCACCTACGAGCAGTACTTC
TRBJ1-4	many	NA	TRBV15	CATNDNEKLFF	TGTGCCACCAACGACAATGAAAAACTGTTTTTT
TRBJ2-7	few	NA	TRBV15	CATSRDGTYEQYF	TGTGCCACCAGCAGAGACGGTACCTACGAGCAGTACTTC
TRBJ2-7	many	NA	TRBV28	CASSFKYEQYF	TGTGCCAGCAGTTTTAAGTACGAGCAGTACTTC
TRBJ2-7	many	TRBD1	TRBV20-1	CSARDRAGGYEQYF	TGCAGTGCTAGAGATCGGGCAGGGGGATACGAGCAGTACTTC
TRBJ1-5	NA	TRBD1	TRBV20-1	CSARATGTGNQPQHF	TGCAGTGCTAGGGCAACCGGGACAGGTAATCAGCCCCAGCATTTT
TRBJ2-3	many	NA	TRBV6-1	CASSLAVPELTDTQYF	TGTGCCAGCAGTCTCGCCGTGCCCGAACTTACAGATACGCAGTATTTT
TRBJ2-5	many	NA	TRBV10-2	CASSDPGGGQTQYF	TGCGCCAGCAGTGACCCAGGGGGGGGGCAGACCCAGTACTTC
TRBJ2-2	many	TRBD1	TRBV27	CASSPRQGANTGELFF	TGTGCCAGCAGCCCGAGACAGGGGGCGAACACCGGGGAGCTGTTTTTT
TRBJ2-7	NA	TRBD1	TRBV10-3	CAITQGQEEFYEQYF	TGTGCCATCACCCAGGGACAGGAAGAGTTCTACGAGCAGTACTTC
TRBJ1-1	many	NA	TRBV29-1	CSGTPYGTMNTEAFF	TGCAGCGGTACACCATACGGCACCATGAACACTGAAGCTTTCTTT
TRBJ2-2	NA	NA	TRBV24-1	CATSDLATRPGELFF	TGTGCCACCAGTGATTTGGCGACCCGACCCGGGGAGCTGTTTTTT
TRBJ1-1	few	TRBD1	TRBV6-1	CASSGDRVSTEAFF	TGTGCCAGCAGTGGGGACAGGGTGAGCACTGAAGCTTTCTTT
TRBJ1-1	many	TRBD1	TRBV24-1	CATSDHRGLGTEAFF	TGTGCCACCAGTGATCACAGGGGGCTGGGCACTGAAGCTTTCTTT
TRBJ2-7	many	NA	TRBV13	CASSSARVGSYEQYF	TGTGCCAGCAGCTCCGCCAGGGTAGGGTCCTACGAGCAGTACTTC
TRBJ2-1	many	NA	TRBV20-1	CSARSPRVNEQFF	TGCAGTGCTAGAAGCCCCCGCGTCAATGAGCAGTTCTTC
TRBJ2-1	few	NA	TRBV7-2	CASERGEIYNEQFF	TGTGCCAGCGAAAGGGGGGAAATCTACAATGAGCAGTTCTTC
TRBJ1-2	NA	NA	TRBV24-1	CATINRDSYGYTF	TGTGCCACCATTAACAGAGATAGCTATGGCTACACCTTC
TRBJ2-7	many	NA	TRBV18	CASSPISGYEQYF	TGTGCCAGCTCACCAATCTCAGGGTACGAGCAGTACTTC
TRBJ1-1	NA	TRBD1	TRBV19	CASSVGTGTEAFF	TGTGCCAGTAGTGTCGGGACAGGGACTGAAGCTTTCTTT
TRBJ1-1	many	NA	TRBV13	CASSPERGSMNTEAFF	TGTGCCAGCAGCCCCGAACGGGGCTCAATGAACACTGAAGCTTTCTTT
TRBJ2-2	few	NA	TRBV12-3/TRBV12-4	CASVLRTGELFF	TGTGCCAGCGTCCTCAGGACCGGAGAGCTGTTTTTT
TRBJ1-6	many	NA	TRBV20-1	CSARTTGTPGPSPLHF	TGCAGTGCTAGGACTACCGGGACCCCGGGTCCTTCACCCCTCCACTTT
TRBJ1-1	many	TRBD1	TRBV3-1	CASSPSTGGNTEAFF	TGTGCCAGCAGCCCTTCGACAGGGGGGAACACTGAAGCTTTCTTT
TRBJ1-6	few	TRBD1	TRBV5-1	CASSQDRGRYNSPLHF	TGCGCCAGCAGCCAGGACAGGGGAAGGTATAATTCACCCCTCCACTTT
TRBJ2-1	many	NA	TRBV6-2/TRBV6-3	CASSTSDGYNEQFF	NA
TRBJ2-7	many	NA	TRBV20-1	CSATAGGYEQYF	TGCAGTGCTACAGCAGGCGGCTACGAGCAGTACTTC
TRBJ1-1	many	NA	TRBV7-2	CASSRQGTMNTEAFF	TGTGCCAGCAGCCGTCAGGGGACCATGAACACTGAAGCTTTCTTT
TRBJ2-1	few	NA	TRBV2	CASHSADRYNEQFF	TGTGCCAGCCATTCGGCGGACCGCTACAATGAGCAGTTCTTC
TRBJ2-7	many	NA	TRBV7-2	CASSLAGQIGTYEQYF	TGTGCCAGCAGCTTAGCCGGACAGATAGGCACCTACGAGCAGTACTTC
TRBJ2-3	NA	NA	TRBV20-1	CSARFGWGSTDTQYF	TGCAGTGCTAGATTCGGATGGGGGAGCACAGATACGCAGTATTTT
TRBJ1-3	few	TRBD1	TRBV20-1	CSARAPQGRNTIYF	TGCAGTGCTAGAGCCCCACAGGGGCGAAACACCATATATTTT